This TCR beta chain derives from a study of cytomegalovirus exposure and HLA in healthy donors. The study, taken as a whole, reports: Clonal expansion, a later analysis showed, was greater in HLA-associated TCR beta chains than in equally common others. In a later analysis, the majority of CMV-associated beta chains seemingly showed HLA restriction.

Use of 60 Vbeta and 13 Jbeta primers characterized the PCR. Profiled with immunoSEQ multiplex PCR; TCRdb holds only in-frame clones, not every one. This table holds 140,000 to 150,000 clones, roughly a tenth found once. This clone was observed a handful of times. Its antigen is as yet unknown. V lost 6 bases and J 6 bases, leaving 29 bases between the germline ends. CDR3 size: 18 residues. Germline V gene data show CDR1 as SEHNR and CDR2 as FQNEAQ (reference sequence). This TCR came from a male donor in good health and CMV-seronegative. V is TRBV7-9 and J is TRBJ1-2; D possibly corresponds to TRBD1 (5 bases). Sequenced: PBMCs. The CDR3 spells CASRYRGDGGTALDGYTF. CDR3 in DNA: TGTGCCAGCAGGTATAGAGGGGATGGCGGGACGGCCCTTGATGGCTACACCTTC.